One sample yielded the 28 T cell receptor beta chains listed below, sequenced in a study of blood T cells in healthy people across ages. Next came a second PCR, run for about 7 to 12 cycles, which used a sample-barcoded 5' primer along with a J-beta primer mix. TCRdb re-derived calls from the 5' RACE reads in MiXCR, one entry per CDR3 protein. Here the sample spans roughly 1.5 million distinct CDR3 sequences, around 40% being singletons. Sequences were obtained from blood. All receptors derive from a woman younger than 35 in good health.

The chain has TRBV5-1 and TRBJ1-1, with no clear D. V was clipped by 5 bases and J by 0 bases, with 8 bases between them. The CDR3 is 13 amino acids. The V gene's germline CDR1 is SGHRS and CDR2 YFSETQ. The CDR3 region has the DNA TGCGCCAGCAGGAACAGTGTGAACACTGAAGCTTTCTTT. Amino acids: CASRNSVNTEAFF. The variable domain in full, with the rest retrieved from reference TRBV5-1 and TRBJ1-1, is KAGVTQTPRYLIKTRGQQVTLSCSPISGHRSVSWYQQTPGQGLQFLFEYFSETQRNKGNFPGRFSGRQFSNSRSEMNVSTLELGDSALYLCASRNSVNTEAFFGQGTRLTVV.

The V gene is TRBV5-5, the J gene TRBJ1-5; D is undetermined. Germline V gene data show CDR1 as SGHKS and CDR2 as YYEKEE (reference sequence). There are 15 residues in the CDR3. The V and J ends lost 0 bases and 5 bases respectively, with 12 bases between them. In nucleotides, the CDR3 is TGTGCCAGCAGCTTGGGGACGTCAGACTATCAGCCCCAGCATTTT. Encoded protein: CASSLGTSDYQPQHF. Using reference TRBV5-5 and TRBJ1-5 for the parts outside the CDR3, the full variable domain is DAGVTQSPTHLIKTRGQQVTLRCSPISGHKSVSWYQQVLGQGPQFIFQYYEKEERGRGNFPDRFSARQFPNYSSELNVNALLLGDSALYLCASSLGTSDYQPQHFGDGTRLSIL.

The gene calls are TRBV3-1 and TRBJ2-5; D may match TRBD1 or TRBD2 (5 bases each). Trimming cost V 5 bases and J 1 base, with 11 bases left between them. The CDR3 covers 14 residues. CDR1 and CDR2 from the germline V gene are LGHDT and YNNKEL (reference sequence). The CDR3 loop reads CASSVGTAQETQYF. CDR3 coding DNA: TGTGCCAGCAGCGTTGGGACGGCCCAAGAGACCCAGTACTTC.

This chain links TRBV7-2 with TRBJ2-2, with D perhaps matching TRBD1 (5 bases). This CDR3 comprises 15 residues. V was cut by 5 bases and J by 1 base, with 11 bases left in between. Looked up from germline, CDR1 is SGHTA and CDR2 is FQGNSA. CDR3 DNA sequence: TGTGCCAGCAGCGCCGACAGATGGAACACCGGGGAGCTGTTTTTT. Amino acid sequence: CASSADRWNTGELFF. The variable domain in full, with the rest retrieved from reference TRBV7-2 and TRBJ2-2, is GAGVSQSPSNKVTEKGKDVELRCDPISGHTALYWYRQSLGQGLEFLIYFQGNSAPDKSGLPSDRFSAERTGGSVSTLTIQRTQQEDSAVYLCASSADRWNTGELFFGEGSRLTVL.

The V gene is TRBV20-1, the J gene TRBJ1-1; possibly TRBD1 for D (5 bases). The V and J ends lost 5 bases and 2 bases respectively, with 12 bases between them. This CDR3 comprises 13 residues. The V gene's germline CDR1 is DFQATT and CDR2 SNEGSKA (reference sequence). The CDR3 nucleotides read TGCAGTGCTCCGAGGGGTTATAACACTGAAGCTTTCTTT. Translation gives CSAPRGYNTEAFF.

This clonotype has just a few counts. The CDR3 DNA reads TGTGCCAGCAGCTTAGCGGGGTCATTCGGAGATACGCAGTATTTT. It yields the protein CASSLAGSFGDTQYF. The chain is built from TRBV7-2 and TRBJ2-3; no reliable D call. Germline V gene lookup returns CDR1 SGHTA and CDR2 FQGNSA. The CDR3 runs to 15 residues. The ends were cut back, 0 bases at V and 5 bases at J, with 12 bases in the middle.

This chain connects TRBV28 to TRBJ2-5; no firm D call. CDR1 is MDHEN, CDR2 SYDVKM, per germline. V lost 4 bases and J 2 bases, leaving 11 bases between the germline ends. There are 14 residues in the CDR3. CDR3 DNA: TGTGCCAGCAGTTCGCCGGCACTACAAGAGACCCAGTACTTC. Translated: CASSSPALQETQYF.

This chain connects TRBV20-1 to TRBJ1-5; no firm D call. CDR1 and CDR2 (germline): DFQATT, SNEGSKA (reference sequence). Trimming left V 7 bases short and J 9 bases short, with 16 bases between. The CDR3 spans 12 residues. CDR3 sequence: CSVGGSVRPQHF. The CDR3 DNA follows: TGCAGTGTCGGCGGATCCGTTAGGCCCCAGCATTTT.

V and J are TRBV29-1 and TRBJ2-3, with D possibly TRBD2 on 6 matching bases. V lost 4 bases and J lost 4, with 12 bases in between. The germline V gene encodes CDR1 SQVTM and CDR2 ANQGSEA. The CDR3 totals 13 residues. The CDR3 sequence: CSVVGSRADTQYF. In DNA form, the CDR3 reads TGCAGCGTTGTCGGGAGCAGGGCAGATACGCAGTATTTT.

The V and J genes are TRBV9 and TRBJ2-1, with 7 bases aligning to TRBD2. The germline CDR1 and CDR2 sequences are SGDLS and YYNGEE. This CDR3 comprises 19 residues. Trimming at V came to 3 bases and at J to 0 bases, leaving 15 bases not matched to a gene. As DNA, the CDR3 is TGTGCCAGCAGCGAAAGAGGTGCTAGCGGACGATACTCCTACAATGAGCAGTTCTTC. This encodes CASSERGASGRYSYNEQFF. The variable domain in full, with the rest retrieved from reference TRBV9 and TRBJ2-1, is DSGVTQTPKHLITATGQRVTLRCSPRSGDLSVYWYQQSLDQGLQFLIQYYNGEERAKGNILERFSAQQFPDLHSELNLSSLELGDSALYFCASSERGASGRYSYNEQFFGPGTRLTVL.

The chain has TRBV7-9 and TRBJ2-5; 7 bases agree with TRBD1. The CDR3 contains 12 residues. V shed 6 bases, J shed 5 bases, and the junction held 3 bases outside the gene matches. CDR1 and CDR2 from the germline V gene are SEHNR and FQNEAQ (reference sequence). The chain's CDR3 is CASRQGTETQYF. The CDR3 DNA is TGTGCCAGCAGACAGGGGACGGAGACCCAGTACTTC.

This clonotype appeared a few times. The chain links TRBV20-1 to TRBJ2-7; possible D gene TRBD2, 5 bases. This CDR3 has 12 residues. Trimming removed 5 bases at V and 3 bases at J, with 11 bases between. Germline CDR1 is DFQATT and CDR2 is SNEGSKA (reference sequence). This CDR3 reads CSAGRRGYEQYF. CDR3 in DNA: TGCAGTGCTGGACGACGGGGCTACGAGCAGTACTTC.

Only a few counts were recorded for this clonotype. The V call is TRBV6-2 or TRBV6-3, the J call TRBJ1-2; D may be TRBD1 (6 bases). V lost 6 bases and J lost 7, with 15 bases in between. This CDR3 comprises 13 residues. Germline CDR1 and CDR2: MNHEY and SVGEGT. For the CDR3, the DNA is TGTGCCAGCAGCAACAGGGCAATATCTGGCTACACCTTC. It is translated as CASSNRAISGYTF.

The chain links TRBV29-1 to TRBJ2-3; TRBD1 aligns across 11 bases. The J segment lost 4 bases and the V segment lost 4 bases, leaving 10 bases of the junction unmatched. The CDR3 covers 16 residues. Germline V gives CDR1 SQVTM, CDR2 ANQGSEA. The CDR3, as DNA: TGCAGCGTTGGGGGGAGGGGGACAGGGGGAGCAGATACGCAGTATTTT. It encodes CSVGGRGTGGADTQYF.

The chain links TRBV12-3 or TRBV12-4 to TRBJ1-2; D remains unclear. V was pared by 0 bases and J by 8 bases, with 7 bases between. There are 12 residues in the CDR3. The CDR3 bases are TGTGCCAGCAGTTTAGCGGCCCCGGGCTACACCTTC. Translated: CASSLAAPGYTF.

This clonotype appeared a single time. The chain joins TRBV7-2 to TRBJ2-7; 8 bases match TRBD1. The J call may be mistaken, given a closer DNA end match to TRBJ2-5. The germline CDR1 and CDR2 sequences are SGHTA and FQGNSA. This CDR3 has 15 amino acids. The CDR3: CASSWSTGVDETQYF. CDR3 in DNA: TGTGCCAGCAGCTGGTCGACAGGGGTTGATGAGACCCAGTACTTC.

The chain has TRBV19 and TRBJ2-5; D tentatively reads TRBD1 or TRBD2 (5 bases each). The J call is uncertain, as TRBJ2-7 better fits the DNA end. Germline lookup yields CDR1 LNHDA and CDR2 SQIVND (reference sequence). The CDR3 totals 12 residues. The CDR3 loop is CASKGTAYEQYF. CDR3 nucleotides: TGTGCCAGTAAAGGGACCGCCTACGAGCAGTACTTC.

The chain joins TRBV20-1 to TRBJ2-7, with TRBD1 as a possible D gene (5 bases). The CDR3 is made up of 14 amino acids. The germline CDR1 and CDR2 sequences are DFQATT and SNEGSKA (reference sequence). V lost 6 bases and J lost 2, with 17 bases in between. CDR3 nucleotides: TGCAGTGCACATAGCCCGAGACAGACCTACGAGCAGTACTTC. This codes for CSAHSPRQTYEQYF.

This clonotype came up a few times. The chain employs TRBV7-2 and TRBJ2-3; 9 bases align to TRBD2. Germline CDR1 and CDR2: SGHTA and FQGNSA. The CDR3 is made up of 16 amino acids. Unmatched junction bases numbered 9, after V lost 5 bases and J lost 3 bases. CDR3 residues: CASSLDGGGVTDTQYF. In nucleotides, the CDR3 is TGTGCCAGCAGCCTAGATGGCGGGGGGGTGACAGATACGCAGTATTTT. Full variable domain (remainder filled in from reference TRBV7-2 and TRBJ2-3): GAGVSQSPSNKVTEKGKDVELRCDPISGHTALYWYRQSLGQGLEFLIYFQGNSAPDKSGLPSDRFSAERTGGSVSTLTIQRTQQEDSAVYLCASSLDGGGVTDTQYFGPGTRLTVL.

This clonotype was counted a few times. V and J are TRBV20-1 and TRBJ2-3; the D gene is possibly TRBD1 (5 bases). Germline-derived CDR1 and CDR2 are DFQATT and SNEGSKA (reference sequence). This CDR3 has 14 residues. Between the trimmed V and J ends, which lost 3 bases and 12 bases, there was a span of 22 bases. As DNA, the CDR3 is TGCAGTGCTAGTAATTTCCAGGGTCAGCGCTCCCAGTATTTT. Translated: CSASNFQGQRSQYF.

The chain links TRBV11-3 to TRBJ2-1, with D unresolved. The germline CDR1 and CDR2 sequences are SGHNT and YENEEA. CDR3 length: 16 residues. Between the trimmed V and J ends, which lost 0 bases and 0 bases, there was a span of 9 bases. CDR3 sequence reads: CASSLETVSSYNEQFF. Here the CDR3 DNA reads TGTGCCAGCAGCTTAGAGACGGTGAGCTCCTACAATGAGCAGTTCTTC.

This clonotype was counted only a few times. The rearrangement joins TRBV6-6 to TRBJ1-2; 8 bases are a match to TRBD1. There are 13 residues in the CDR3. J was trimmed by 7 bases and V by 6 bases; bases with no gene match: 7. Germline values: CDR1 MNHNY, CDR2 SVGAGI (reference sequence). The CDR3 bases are TGTGCCAGCAGACTCGGACAGGGACGTGGCTACACCTTC. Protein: CASRLGQGRGYTF.

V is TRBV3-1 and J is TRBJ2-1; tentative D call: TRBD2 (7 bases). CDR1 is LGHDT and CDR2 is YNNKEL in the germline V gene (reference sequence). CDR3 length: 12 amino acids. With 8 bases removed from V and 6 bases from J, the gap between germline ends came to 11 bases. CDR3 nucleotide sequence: TGTGCCAGCGCGGGGGCCCCCAATGAGCAGTTCTTC. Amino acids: CASAGAPNEQFF.

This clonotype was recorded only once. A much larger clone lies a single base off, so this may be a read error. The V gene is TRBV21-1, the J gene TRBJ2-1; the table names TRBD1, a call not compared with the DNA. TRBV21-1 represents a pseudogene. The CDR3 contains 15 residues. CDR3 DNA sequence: TGTGCCAGCGTACTAAGGACAGCATCTTCCTACGAGCAGTTCTTC. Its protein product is CASVLRTASSYEQFF.

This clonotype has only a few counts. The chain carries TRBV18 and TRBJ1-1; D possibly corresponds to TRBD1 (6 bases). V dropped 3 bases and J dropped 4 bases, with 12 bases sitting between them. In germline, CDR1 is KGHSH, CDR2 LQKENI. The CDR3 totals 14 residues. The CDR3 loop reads CASSPGGPGTEAFF. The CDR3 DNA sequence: TGTGCCAGCTCACCCGGGGGGCCGGGCACTGAAGCTTTCTTT.

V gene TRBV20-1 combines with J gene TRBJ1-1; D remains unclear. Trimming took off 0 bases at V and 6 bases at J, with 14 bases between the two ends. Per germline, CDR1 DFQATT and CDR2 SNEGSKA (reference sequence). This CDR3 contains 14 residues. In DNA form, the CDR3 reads TGCAGTGCTAGAGATAGGTTAGGAAACTCTGAAGCTTTCTTT. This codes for CSARDRLGNSEAFF.

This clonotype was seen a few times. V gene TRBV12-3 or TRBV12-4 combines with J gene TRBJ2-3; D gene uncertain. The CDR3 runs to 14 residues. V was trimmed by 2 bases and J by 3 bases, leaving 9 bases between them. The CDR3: CASSLSRLTDTQYF. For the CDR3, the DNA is TGTGCCAGCAGTTTATCTCGGTTAACAGATACGCAGTATTTT.

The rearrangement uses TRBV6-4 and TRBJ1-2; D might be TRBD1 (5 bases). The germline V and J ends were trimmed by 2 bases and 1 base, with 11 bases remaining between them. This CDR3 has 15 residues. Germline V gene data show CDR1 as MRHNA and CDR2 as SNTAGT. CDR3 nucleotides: TGTGCCAGCAGTGACGCGAGACAGAGTAACTATGGCTACACCTTC. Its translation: CASSDARQSNYGYTF.